Listed here is a single TCR beta chain. These data are taken from a study of cytomegalovirus exposure and HLA in healthy donors. Germline V lookup: CDR1 SGHTA, CDR2 FQGTGA. CDR3 length equals 14 residues. V trimming: 4 bases; J trimming: 2 bases; junction bases outside the gene matches: 3. 60 Vbeta and 13 Jbeta primers were used in PCR. The repertoire was sequenced with immunoSEQ multiplex PCR; TCRdb's copy has only in-frame clones and lacks some. The sample consists of approximately 110,000 clones, around 67% of them appearing once. The chain carries TRBV7-3 and TRBJ1-1, with 8 positions matching TRBD1. The receptor was derived from a man between 60 and 70 years old in good health and CMV-seropositive. Sample: PBMCs. CDR3: CASSYGQGNTEAFF. CDR3 nucleotides: TGTGCCAGCAGCTACGGACAGGGTAACACTGAAGCTTTCTTT.